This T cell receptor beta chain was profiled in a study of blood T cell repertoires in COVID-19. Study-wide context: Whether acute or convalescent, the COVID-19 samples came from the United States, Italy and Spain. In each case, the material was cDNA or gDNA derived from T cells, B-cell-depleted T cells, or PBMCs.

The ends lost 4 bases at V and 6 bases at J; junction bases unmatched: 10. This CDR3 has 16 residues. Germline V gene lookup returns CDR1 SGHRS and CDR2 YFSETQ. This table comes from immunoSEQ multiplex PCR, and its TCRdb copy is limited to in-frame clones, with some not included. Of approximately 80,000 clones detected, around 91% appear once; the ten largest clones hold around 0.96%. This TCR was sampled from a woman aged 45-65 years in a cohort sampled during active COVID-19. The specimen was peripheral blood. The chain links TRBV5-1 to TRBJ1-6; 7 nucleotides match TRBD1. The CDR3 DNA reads TGCGCCAGCAGCCCGGACAGGCACGAGGGTAATTCACCCCTCCACTTT. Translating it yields CASSPDRHEGNSPLHF.